This T cell receptor beta chain was documented in a study of blood T cell repertoires in COVID-19. This CDR3 region has 15 residues. V gave up 3 bases and J gave up 1 base; unmatched junction bases: 4. CDR1 and CDR2 (germline): SEHNR, FQNEAQ (reference sequence). Sequencing used immunoSEQ multiplex PCR; TCRdb keeps in-frame clones, though not all of them. Seen here are some 520,000 clones, roughly nine tenths observed once, and the top ten hold approximately 0.9%. J is TRBJ2-7 and V is TRBV7-9; TRBD1 matches at 9 bases. The clonotype originates from a man aged 18 to 35 with COVID-19, enrolled during active disease. Source material: peripheral blood. DNA of the CDR3: TGTGCCAGCAGCTTCCCCGGGACAGGGTCCTACGAGCAGTACTTC. Translating gives CASSFPGTGSYEQYF.